Presented here are 10 T cell receptor beta chains from one specimen sequenced in a study of STAT5B mutations in CD4+ large granular lymphocyte leukemia. The method was immunoSEQ multiplex PCR; TCRdb's version includes in-frame clones alone and lacks a portion of them. Of tens of thousands of clones listed, roughly 76% are singletons. The sequencing input was CD4+ T cells from blood buffy coats. These receptors originate from a human donor in good health.

The genes are TRBV2 and TRBJ2-2, with a weak D call TRBD2 (5 bases). This CDR3 region has 16 residues. The V end was cut by 2 bases, the J end by 0 bases, with 10 bases between. Germline V lookup: CDR1 SNHLY, CDR2 FYNNEI. The CDR3 reads CASSENGLTNTGELFF. The CDR3 nucleotides are TGTGCCAGCAGTGAAAACGGACTGACGAACACCGGGGAGCTGTTTTTT.

The rearrangement links TRBV18 to TRBJ2-3, with TRBD1 as a possible D gene (6 bases). The length of the CDR3 is 15 residues. The V end lost 5 bases, the J end lost 0 bases, and 12 bases lay between the germline ends. Germline V gene lookup returns CDR1 KGHSH and CDR2 LQKENI. DNA of the CDR3: TGTGCCAGCTCAATCCAGGGGCCCAGCACAGATACGCAGTATTTT. Encoded protein: CASSIQGPSTDTQYF.

The rearrangement joins TRBV6-1 to TRBJ2-2; unclear D gene. Germline assignment: CDR1 MNHNS and CDR2 SASEGT. V was shortened by 0 bases and J by 6 bases, with 2 bases between the two germline ends. CDR3 length: 12 amino acids. CDR3 nucleotide sequence: TGTGCCAGCAGTGAAGCGGCCGGGGAGCTGTTTTTT. It specifies CASSEAAGELFF.

For this clone: Other DNA sequences within the sample encode an identical CDR3. The chain couples TRBV6-1 to TRBJ1-1, with 8 positions matching TRBD1. The germline V gene has CDR1 MNHNS and CDR2 SASEGT. The CDR3 is 13 amino acids. V was clipped by 8 bases and J by 1 base; unmatched bases: 3. CDR3 bases: TGTGCCAGCTGGGGGACAGGGAACACTGAAGCTTTCTTT. This sequence encodes CASWGTGNTEAFF.

This sequence joins TRBV10-3 and TRBJ2-1; TRBD2 agrees at 11 bases. The CDR3 spans 16 residues. The germline CDR1 and CDR2 sequences are ENHRY and SYGVKD. V was pared by 0 bases and J by 4 bases, with 2 bases of the junction left unmatched. CDR3 nucleotides: TGTGCCATCAGTGAGTCTTCTAGCGGGGGGTACAATGAGCAGTTCTTC. It specifies CAISESSSGGYNEQFF.

This clone has a single count. This chain links TRBV13 with TRBJ1-2; tentative D call: TRBD1 (6 bases). This CDR3 region has 15 residues. Between the trimmed V and J ends, which lost 0 bases and 1 base, there was a span of 9 bases. Per germline, CDR1 PRHDT and CDR2 FYEKMQ (reference sequence). The CDR3: CASSLGTGSNYGYTF. In DNA, the CDR3 is TGTGCCAGCAGCTTAGGGACAGGAAGTAACTATGGCTACACCTTC.

V is TRBV28 and J is TRBJ1-3; D is undetermined. The CDR3 length is 14 residues. The germline V and J ends were trimmed by 8 bases and 0 bases, with 11 bases remaining between them. Germline CDR1 reads MDHEN; CDR2 reads SYDVKM. CDR3 nucleotides: TGTGCCAGCGGGAAGCTGAGCTCTGGAAACACCATATATTTT. It encodes CASGKLSSGNTIYF. Full variable domain (outside the CDR3, taken from reference TRBV28 and TRBJ1-3): DVKVTQSSRYLVKRTGEKVFLECVQDMDHENMFWYRQDPGLGLRLIYFSYDVKMKEKGDIPEGYSVSREKKERFSLILESASTNQTSMYLCASGKLSSGNTIYFGEGSWLTVV.

In nucleotides, the CDR3 is TGTGCCAGCAGCCAAGATTTCGGAAATCAGCCCCAGCATTTT. This gives the protein CASSQDFGNQPQHF. The J gene is TRBJ1-5, the V gene TRBV4-2; no clear D. There are 14 residues in the CDR3. CDR1 is LGHNA and CDR2 is YNFKEQ in the germline V gene. Deletions cut 0 bases from V and 4 bases from J, with 7 bases between.

The rearrangement joins TRBV29-1 to TRBJ2-3; TRBD2 matches at 8 bases. V was pared by 3 bases and J by 1 base, with 9 bases of the junction left unmatched. CDR1 and CDR2 (germline): SQVTM, ANQGSEA. This CDR3 region has 16 residues. CDR3 nucleotide sequence: TGCAGCGTTGATAGGGTAGCGGGGACCCGCACAGATACGCAGTATTTT. It yields the protein CSVDRVAGTRTDTQYF.

The chain is built from TRBV7-2 and TRBJ1-2; TRBD1 is a possible D gene (5 bases). This CDR3 is 13 amino acids long. Germline V gives CDR1 SGHTA, CDR2 FQGNSA. V dropped 8 bases and J dropped 6 bases, with 16 bases sitting between them. CDR3 in DNA: TGTGCCAGCCGGCCGCCAGGGTTCAATGGCTACACCTTC. It is translated as CASRPPGFNGYTF.